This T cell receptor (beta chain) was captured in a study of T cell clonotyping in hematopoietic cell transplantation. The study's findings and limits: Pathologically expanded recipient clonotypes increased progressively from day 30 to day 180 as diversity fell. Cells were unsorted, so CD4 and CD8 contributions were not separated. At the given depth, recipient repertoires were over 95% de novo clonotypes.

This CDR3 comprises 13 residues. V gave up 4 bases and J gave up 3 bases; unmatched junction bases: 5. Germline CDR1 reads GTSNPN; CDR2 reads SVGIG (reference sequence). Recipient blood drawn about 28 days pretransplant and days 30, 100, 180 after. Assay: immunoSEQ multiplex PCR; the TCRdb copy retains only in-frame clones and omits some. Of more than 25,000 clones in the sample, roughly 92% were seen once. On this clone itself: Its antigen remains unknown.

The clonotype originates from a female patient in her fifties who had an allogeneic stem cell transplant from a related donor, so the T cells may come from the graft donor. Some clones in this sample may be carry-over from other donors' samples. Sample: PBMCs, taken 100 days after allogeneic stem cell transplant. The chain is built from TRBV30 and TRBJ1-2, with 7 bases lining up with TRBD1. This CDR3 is CAWTKDRYYGYTF. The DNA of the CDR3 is TGTGCCTGGACAAAGGACAGGTACTATGGCTACACCTTC. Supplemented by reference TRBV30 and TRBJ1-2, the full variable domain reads SQTIHQWPATLVQPVGSPLSLECTVEGTSNPNLYWYRQAAGRGLQLLFYSVGIGQISSEVPQNLSASRPQDRQFILSSKKLLLSDSGFYLCAWTKDRYYGYTFGSGTRLTVV.